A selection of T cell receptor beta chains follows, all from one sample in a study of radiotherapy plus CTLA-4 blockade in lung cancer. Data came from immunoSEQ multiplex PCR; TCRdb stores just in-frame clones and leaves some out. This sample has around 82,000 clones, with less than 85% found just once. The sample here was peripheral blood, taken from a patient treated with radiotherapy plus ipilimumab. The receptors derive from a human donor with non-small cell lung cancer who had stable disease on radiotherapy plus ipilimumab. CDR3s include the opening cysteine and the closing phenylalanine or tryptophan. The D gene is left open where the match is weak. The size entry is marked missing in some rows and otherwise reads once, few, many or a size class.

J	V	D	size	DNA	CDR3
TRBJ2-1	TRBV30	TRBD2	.	TGTGCCTGGAGTGCGATAGCGGGAGTTGGTGAGCAGTTCTTC	CAWSAIAGVGEQFF
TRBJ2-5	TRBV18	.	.	TGTGCCAGCTCACCCGGACGTCAAGAGACCCAGTACTTC	CASSPGRQETQYF
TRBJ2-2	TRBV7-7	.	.	TGTGCCAGCAGCTTTTTGCCCGGGACACCATCCTTGGGGACCGGGGAGCTGTTTTTT	CASSFLPGTPSLGTGELFF
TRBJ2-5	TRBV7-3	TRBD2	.	TGTGCCAGCAGCATAGGGACTAGCGGGGGGCAAGAGACCCAGTACTTC	CASSIGTSGGQETQYF
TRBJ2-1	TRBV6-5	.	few	TGTGCCAGCAGTACCACTAGGGACGAGCAGTTCTTC	CASSTTRDEQFF
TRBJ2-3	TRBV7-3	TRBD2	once	TGTGCCAGCAGCTATAGCGGGGAGGGCACAGATACGCAGTATTTT	CASSYSGEGTDTQYF
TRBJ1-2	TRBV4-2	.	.	TGTGCCAGCAGCCAAGATTCGGGAACTGGCTACACCTTC	CASSQDSGTGYTF
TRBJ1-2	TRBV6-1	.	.	TGTGCCAGCATTGGACAGATGCACTCCTTCTATGGCTACACCTTC	CASIGQMHSFYGYTF
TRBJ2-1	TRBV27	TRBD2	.	TGTGCCAGCAAAAAAGCGGGAGGCTCCTACAATGAGCAGTTCTTC	CASKKAGGSYNEQFF
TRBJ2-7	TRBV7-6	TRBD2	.	TGTGCCAGCAGCATTGGGACTACCTCCTACGAGCAGTACTTC	CASSIGTTSYEQYF
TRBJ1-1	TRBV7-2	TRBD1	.	TGTGCCAGCAGCTTAGACAGGGGCCGTAGTGAAGCTTTCTTT	CASSLDRGRSEAFF
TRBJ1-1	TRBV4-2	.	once	TGTGCCAGCAGCCAAGGGGAGACCTCGAACACTGAAGCTTTCTTT	CASSQGETSNTEAFF
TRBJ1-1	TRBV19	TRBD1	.	TGTGCCAGTAGTATAGCGGGGACAGCGAACACTGAAGCTTTCTTT	CASSIAGTANTEAFF
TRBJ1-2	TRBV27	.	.	TGTGCCAGCAGTTTCACAGGACGGGACTATGGCTACACCTTC	CASSFTGRDYGYTF
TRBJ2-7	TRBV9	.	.	TGTGCCAGCAGCGTTGGACATTATAACGAGCAGTACTTC	CASSVGHYNEQYF
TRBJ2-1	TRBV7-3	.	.	TGTGCCAGCAGCTTAATCGCGATCCGCTTTAGTAATGAGCAGTTCTTC	CASSLIAIRFSNEQFF
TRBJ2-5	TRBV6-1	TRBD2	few	TGTGCCAGCAGTGAATCTCTAGCGGGAGGCCCGAATCAAGAGACCCAGTACTTC	CASSESLAGGPNQETQYF
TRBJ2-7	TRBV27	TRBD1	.	TGTGCCAGCACCCCCCTGACAGGGGGCGAGGAGCAGTACTTC	CASTPLTGGEEQYF
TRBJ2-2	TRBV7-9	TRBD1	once	TGTGCCAGCGCCGGGGACAGGGGAGGCTCCGGGGAGCTGTTTTTT	CASAGDRGGSGELFF
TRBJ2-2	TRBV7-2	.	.	TGTGCCAGCAGCCCCCAAGAGGGTTACACCGGGGAGCTGTTTTTT	CASSPQEGYTGELFF
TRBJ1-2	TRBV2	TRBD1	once	TGTGCCAGCAGTCAGGGGGGAGGGTACTATGGCTACACCTTC	CASSQGGGYYGYTF
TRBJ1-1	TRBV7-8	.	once	TGTGCCAGCAGCTTAGTCTCCTTTGAAGCTTTCTTT	CASSLVSFEAFF
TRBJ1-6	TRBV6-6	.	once	TGTGCCAGCAGCCCGAGCGGCTCCTATAATTCACCCCTCCACTTT	CASSPSGSYNSPLHF
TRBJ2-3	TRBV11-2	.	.	TGTGCCAGCAGCTTAGGGTTGGGGCCCTACACAGATACGCAGTATTTT	CASSLGLGPYTDTQYF
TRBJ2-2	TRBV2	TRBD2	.	TGTGCCAGCAGTCGGACTAGCGGGAGACCCCCGAACACCGGGGAGCTGTTTTTT	CASSRTSGRPPNTGELFF
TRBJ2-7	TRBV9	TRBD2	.	TGTGCCAGCAGCGTAGAAGGTGGACCGGGCGGGAGGGAGCAGTACTTC	CASSVEGGPGGREQYF
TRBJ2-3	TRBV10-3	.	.	TGTGCCATCAGTGAGGGTCGGGGGAGTACAGATACGCAGTATTTT	CAISEGRGSTDTQYF